The sequence of this TCR beta chain was determined in a study of blood T cell repertoires in COVID-19. Across the study: Samples of COVID-19 (acute and convalescent) were obtained from the United States, Italy and Spain. T cells, B-cell-depleted T cells, or PBMCs supplied cDNA or gDNA.

The CDR3 extends over 11 amino acids. V gave up 2 bases and J gave up 13 bases, with 11 bases separating them. Germline lookup yields CDR1 MNHEY and CDR2 SVGEGT. In the source study's methods: How many nucleated cells were present was estimated from reference gene primer amplification. Produced via immunoSEQ multiplex PCR; TCRdb's table is partial and in-frame only. V and J calls and clone size follow that table, whereas D and trimming were derived from the DNA. Counted here are under 150,000 clones, approximately 89% occurring once; the ten biggest clones make up around 5.5%. This clone showed up just a few times. Enrollment of patients from Seattle took place during active infection, with longitudinal follow-up.

The receptor was derived from an older woman with COVID-19, enrolled during active disease. J is TRBJ1-2 and V is TRBV6-2 or TRBV6-3; perhaps TRBD1 as D (5 bases). The sequenced material came from peripheral blood. This chain's CDR3 is CASSYGQGVTF. CDR3 bases: TGTGCCAGCAGTTACGGGCAGGGCGTCACCTTC.